These 3 T cell receptor beta chains came from one sample sequenced in a study of siplizumab effects on memory and regulatory T cells. Using immunoSEQ multiplex PCR, the repertoire was profiled, and TCRdb retains in-frame clones only, with some absent. The sample yields fewer than 130,000 clones, approximately 92% seen once. The material sequenced was CD4+ T cells sorted from blood. The receptors were sampled from a human donor in good health.

This chain connects TRBV2 to TRBJ2-1, with 7 bases that match TRBD1. Germline lookup yields CDR1 SNHLY and CDR2 FYNNEI. This CDR3 has 16 amino acids. The V gene end was trimmed by 8 bases and the J gene end by 5 bases; junction bases not matched to a gene: 15. CDR3 bases: TGTGCCAGCGCCTGGCCCCGGGACAGTGGCGACAATGAGCAGTTCTTC. Translating gives CASAWPRDSGDNEQFF.

The J gene is TRBJ2-2, the V gene TRBV9; no clear D. Trimming cost V 2 bases and J 5 bases, with 7 bases left between them. The CDR3 has 13 residues. Germline loops: CDR1 SGDLS, CDR2 YYNGEE. CDR3 protein: CASSVMGTGELFF. CDR3 bases: TGTGCCAGCAGCGTGATGGGAACCGGGGAGCTGTTTTTT.

CDR3 sequence reads: CASSLTKDNYGYTF. CDR3 bases: TGTGCCAGCTCCCTTACCAAGGATAACTATGGCTACACCTTC. This chain connects TRBV18 to TRBJ1-2; D remains unclear. Germline V gives CDR1 KGHSH, CDR2 LQKENI. The CDR3 contains 14 residues. The V gene lost 6 bases and the J gene lost 1 base, with 12 bases spanning the gap.